The clone carrying this T cell receptor beta chain was seen just once. Its specificity is unknown. Sequencing used immunoSEQ multiplex PCR; TCRdb keeps in-frame clones, though not all of them. The sample shows around 130,000 clones, around 94% of them seen only once. With 6 bases removed from V and 7 bases from J, the gap between germline ends came to 15 bases. The V gene's germline CDR1 is MNHNS and CDR2 SASEGT. The CDR3 has 13 residues. The record originates from a study of graft-versus-host responses after intestinal transplantation. Study details: Recipients obtained multivisceral, liver-intestinal, or isolated intestinal transplants. All of the recipients had induction that used anti-thymocyte globulin, then tacrolimus and steroids for around three years.

Study-wide points: Circulating GvH clone levels at their peak were associated with HvG declines (early post-transplant). Recipient bone marrow held GvH clones, some seen earlier in ileum or blood.

The sequenced sample was unstimulated CD4+ T cells sorted from spleen or lymph node cells, obtained before intestinal transplant. V is TRBV6-1 and J is TRBJ1-2; possibly TRBD1 for D (6 bases). The clonotype originates from a human donor who received an intestinal transplant. The CDR3 region has the DNA TGTGCCAGCAGACCAACAGGGAAGGGTGGCTACACCTTC. Protein product: CASRPTGKGGYTF.